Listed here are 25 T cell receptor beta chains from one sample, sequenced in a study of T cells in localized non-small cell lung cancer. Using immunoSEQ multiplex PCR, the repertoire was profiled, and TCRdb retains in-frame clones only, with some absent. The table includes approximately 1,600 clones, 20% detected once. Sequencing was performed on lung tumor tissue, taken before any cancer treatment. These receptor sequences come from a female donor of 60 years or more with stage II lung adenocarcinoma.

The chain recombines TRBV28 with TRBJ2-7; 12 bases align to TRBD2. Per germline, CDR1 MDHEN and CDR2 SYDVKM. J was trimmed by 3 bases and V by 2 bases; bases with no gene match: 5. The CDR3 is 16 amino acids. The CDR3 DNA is TGTGCCAGCAGTTTACTCGCGACTAGCGGGGGCTACGAGCAGTACTTC. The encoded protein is CASSLLATSGGYEQYF.

The chain's CDR3 is CASSGQGGNQPQHF. In nucleotides, the CDR3 is TGTGCCAGCAGCGGACAGGGAGGGAACCAGCCCCAGCATTTT. The V gene is TRBV6-8, the J gene TRBJ1-5; TRBD1 matches at 8 bases. Germline loops: CDR1 MNHGY, CDR2 SAAAGT. This CDR3 contains 14 residues. Losses at the gene ends were 6 bases for V and 7 bases for J; bases not matched to a gene: 8.

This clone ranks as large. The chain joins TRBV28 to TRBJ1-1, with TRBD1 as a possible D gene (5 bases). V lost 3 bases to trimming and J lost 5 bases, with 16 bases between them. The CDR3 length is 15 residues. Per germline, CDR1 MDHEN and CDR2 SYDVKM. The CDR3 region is CASSLSPQGGTEAFF. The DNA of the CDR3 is TGTGCCAGCAGTTTGTCCCCCCAGGGCGGAACTGAAGCTTTCTTT. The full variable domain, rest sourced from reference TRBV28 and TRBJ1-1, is DVKVTQSSRYLVKRTGEKVFLECVQDMDHENMFWYRQDPGLGLRLIYFSYDVKMKEKGDIPEGYSVSREKKERFSLILESASTNQTSMYLCASSLSPQGGTEAFFGQGTRLTVV.

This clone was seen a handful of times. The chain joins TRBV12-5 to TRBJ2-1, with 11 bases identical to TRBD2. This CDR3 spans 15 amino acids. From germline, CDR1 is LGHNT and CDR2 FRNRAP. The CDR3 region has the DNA TGTGCCAGCACCCCACTAGCGGGAGTCTACAATGAGCAGTTCTTC. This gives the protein CASTPLAGVYNEQFF.

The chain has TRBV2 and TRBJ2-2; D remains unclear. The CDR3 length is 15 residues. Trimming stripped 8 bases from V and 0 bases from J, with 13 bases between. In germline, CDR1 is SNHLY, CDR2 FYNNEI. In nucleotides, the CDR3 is TGTGCCAGCTCGTTCCGGGCCTCGAACACCGGGGAGCTGTTTTTT. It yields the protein CASSFRASNTGELFF.

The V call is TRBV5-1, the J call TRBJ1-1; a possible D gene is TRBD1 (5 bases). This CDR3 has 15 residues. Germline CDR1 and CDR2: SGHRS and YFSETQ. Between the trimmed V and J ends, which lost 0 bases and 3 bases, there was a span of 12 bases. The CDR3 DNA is TGCGCCAGCAGCTTGGGATCCTTGGGGGACACTGAAGCTTTCTTT. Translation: CASSLGSLGDTEAFF.

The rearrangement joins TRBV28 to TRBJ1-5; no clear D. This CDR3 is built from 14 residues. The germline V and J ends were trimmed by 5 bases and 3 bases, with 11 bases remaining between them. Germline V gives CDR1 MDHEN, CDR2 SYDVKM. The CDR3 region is CASSIRRDNQPQHF. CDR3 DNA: TGTGCCAGCAGTATCCGACGGGACAATCAGCCCCAGCATTTT. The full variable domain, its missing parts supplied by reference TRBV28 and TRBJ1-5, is DVKVTQSSRYLVKRTGEKVFLECVQDMDHENMFWYRQDPGLGLRLIYFSYDVKMKEKGDIPEGYSVSREKKERFSLILESASTNQTSMYLCASSIRRDNQPQHFGDGTRLSIL.

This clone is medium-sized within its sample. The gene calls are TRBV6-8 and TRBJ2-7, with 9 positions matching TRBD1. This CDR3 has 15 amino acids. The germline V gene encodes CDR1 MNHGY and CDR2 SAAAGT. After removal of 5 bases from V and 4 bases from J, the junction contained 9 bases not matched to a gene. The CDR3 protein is CASSEGQGTLYEQYF. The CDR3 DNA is TGTGCCAGCAGTGAGGGACAGGGAACCTTATACGAGCAGTACTTC.

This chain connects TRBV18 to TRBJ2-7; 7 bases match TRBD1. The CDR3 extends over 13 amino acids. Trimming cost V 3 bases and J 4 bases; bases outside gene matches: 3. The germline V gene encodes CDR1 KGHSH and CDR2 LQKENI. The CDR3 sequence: CASSPDRVYEQYF. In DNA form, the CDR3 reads TGTGCCAGCTCACCTGACAGGGTTTACGAGCAGTACTTC.

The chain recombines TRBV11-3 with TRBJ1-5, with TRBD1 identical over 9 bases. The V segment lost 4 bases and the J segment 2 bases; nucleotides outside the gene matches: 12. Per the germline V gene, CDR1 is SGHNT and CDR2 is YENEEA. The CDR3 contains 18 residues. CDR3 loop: CASSSRGQGLMGNQPQHF. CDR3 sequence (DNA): TGTGCCAGCAGCTCCCGGGGACAGGGTCTTATGGGCAATCAGCCCCAGCATTTT.

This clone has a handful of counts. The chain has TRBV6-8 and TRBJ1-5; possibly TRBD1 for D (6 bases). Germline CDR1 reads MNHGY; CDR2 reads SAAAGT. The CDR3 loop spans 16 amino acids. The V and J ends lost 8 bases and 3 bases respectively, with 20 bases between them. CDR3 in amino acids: CASRGTPKTNNQPQHF. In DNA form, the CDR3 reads TGTGCCAGCCGTGGGACACCCAAAACCAACAATCAGCCCCAGCATTTT.

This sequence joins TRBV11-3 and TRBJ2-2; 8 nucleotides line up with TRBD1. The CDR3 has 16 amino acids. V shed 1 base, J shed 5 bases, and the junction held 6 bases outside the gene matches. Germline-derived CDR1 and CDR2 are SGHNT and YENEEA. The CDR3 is CASSLVGTGVTGELFF. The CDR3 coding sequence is TGTGCCAGCAGCTTAGTCGGGACAGGAGTAACCGGGGAGCTGTTTTTT.

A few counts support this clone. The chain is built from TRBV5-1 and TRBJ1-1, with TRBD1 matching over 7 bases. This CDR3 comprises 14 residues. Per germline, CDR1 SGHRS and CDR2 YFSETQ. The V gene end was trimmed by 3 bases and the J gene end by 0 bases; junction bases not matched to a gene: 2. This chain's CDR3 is CASSSQGLNTEAFF. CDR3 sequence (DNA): TGCGCCAGCAGCTCACAGGGGTTGAACACTGAAGCTTTCTTT.

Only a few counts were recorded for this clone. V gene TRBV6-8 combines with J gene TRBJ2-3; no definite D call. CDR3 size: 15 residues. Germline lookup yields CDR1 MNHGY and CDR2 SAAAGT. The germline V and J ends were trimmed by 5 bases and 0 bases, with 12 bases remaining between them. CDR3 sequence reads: CASSDIGFSTDTQYF. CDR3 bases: TGTGCCAGCAGTGATATAGGGTTTAGCACAGATACGCAGTATTTT.

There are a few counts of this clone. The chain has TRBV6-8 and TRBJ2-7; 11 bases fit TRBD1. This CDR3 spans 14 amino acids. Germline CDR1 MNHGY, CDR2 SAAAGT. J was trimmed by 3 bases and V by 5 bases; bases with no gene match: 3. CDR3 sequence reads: CASSTGTGGYEQYF. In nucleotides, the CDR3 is TGTGCCAGCAGTACCGGGACAGGGGGCTACGAGCAGTACTTC.

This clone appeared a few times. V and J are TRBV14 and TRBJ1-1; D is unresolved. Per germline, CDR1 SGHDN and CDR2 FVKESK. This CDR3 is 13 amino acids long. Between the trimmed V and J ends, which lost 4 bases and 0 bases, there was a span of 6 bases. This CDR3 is CASSPVLNTEAFF. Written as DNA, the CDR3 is TGTGCCAGCAGCCCAGTCCTGAACACTGAAGCTTTCTTT.

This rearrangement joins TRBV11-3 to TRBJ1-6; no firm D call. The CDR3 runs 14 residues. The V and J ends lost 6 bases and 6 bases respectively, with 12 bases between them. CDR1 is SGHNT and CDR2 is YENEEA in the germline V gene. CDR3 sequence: CASSPRTVNSPLHF. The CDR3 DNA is TGTGCCAGCAGTCCAAGGACTGTTAATTCACCCCTCCACTTT.

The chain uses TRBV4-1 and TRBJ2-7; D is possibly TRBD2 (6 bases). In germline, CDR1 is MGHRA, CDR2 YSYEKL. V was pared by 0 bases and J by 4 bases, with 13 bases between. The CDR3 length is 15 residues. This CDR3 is CASSQDSGFVYEQYF. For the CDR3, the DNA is TGCGCCAGCAGCCAAGATAGCGGATTTGTATACGAGCAGTACTTC.

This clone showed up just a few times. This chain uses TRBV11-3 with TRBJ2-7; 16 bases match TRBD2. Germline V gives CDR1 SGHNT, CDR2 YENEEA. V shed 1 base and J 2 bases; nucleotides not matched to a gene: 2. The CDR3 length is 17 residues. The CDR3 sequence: CASSLVGTSGGAYEQYF. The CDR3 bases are TGTGCCAGCAGCTTAGTTGGGACTAGCGGGGGGGCCTACGAGCAGTACTTC. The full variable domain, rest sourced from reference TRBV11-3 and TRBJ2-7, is EAGVVQSPRYKIIEKKQPVAFWCNPISGHNTLYWYLQNLGQGPELLIRYENEEAVDDSQLPKDRFSAERLKGVDSTLKIQPAELGDSAVYLCASSLVGTSGGAYEQYFGPGTRLTVT.

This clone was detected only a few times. The CDR3 sequence is CASSLGQSSDTQYF. The CDR3, as DNA: TGTGCCAGCAGCTTAGGCCAGTCATCAGATACGCAGTATTTT. The chain joins TRBV11-3 to TRBJ2-3, with D unclear. V was pared by 1 base and J by 4 bases, with 9 bases between. The CDR3 consists of 14 residues. Germline loops: CDR1 SGHNT, CDR2 YENEEA.

As DNA, the CDR3 is TGTGCCAGCAGCCCTTGGACAGGGCTCCACTATGGCTACACCTTC. It is translated as CASSPWTGLHYGYTF. The chain links TRBV11-3 to TRBJ1-2; 8 bases agree with TRBD1. Germline trimming cut 5 bases from V and 3 bases from J; bases unmatched to any gene: 8. CDR3 length: 15 amino acids. CDR1 is SGHNT, CDR2 YENEEA, per germline.

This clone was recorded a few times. In DNA form, the CDR3 reads TGTGCCAGCAGCCCTAGACTAGCGGGGATTTACAATGAGCAGTTCTTC. Encoded protein: CASSPRLAGIYNEQFF. J is TRBJ2-1 and V is TRBV11-3; 11 bases map to TRBD2. This CDR3 is built from 16 residues. After removal of 5 bases from V and 4 bases from J, the junction contained 7 bases not matched to a gene. Germline CDR1 reads SGHNT; CDR2 reads YENEEA.

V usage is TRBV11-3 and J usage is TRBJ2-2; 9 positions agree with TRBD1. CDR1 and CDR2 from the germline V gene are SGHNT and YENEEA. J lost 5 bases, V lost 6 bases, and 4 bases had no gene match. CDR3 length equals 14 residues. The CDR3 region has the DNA TGTGCCAGCAGGGGACAGGGATCGACCGGGGAGCTGTTTTTT. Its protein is CASRGQGSTGELFF.

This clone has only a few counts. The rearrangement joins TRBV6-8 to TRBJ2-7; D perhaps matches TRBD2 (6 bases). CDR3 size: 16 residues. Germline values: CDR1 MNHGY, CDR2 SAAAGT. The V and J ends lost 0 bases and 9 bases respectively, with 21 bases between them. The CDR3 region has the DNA TGTGCCAGCAGTTACTCCGTTTTTCCTAGCGCGGGGAGGCAGTACTTC. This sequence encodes CASSYSVFPSAGRQYF.

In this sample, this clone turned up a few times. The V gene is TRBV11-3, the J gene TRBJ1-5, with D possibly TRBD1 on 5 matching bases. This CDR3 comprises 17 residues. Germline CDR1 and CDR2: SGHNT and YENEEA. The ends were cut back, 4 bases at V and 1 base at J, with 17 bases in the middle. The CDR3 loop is CASSSLAGDGSNQPQHF. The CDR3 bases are TGTGCCAGCAGCTCCTTAGCCGGGGACGGGAGCAATCAGCCCCAGCATTTT.